Listed below are T cell receptor beta chains from one sample, sequenced in a study of blood T cell repertoires in COVID-19. TCRdb's copy holds only in-frame clones and misses some; the assay was immunoSEQ multiplex PCR. This sample has 140,000 or so clones, with approximately 85% found just once. Sequences were obtained from peripheral blood. These receptors all come from a man aged 45 to 65 with acute or convalescent COVID-19. Both conserved end residues are part of each CDR3. The order of the fields is clone size, V gene, J gene, D gene, CDR3 protein, CDR3 DNA. D genes are given only for firm matches. Size is omitted from some rows. Given values are once, few, many or a class for expanded clones.

NA	TRBV28	TRBJ1-5	NA	CASSLGQANQPQHF	TGTGCCAGCAGTTTGGGACAAGCAAATCAGCCCCAGCATTTT
NA	TRBV3-1/TRBV3-2	TRBJ1-1	NA	CASSHRQGTNTEAFF	TGTGCCAGCAGCCACCGGCAGGGGACGAACACTGAAGCTTTCTTT
few	TRBV30	TRBJ1-5	NA	CAWSVQLNQPQHF	TGTGCCTGGAGTGTACAGCTCAATCAGCCCCAGCATTTT
NA	TRBV6-6	TRBJ2-1	TRBD1	CASSNGRQGNNEQFF	TGTGCCAGCAGTAATGGCCGACAGGGGAACAATGAGCAGTTCTTC
once	TRBV11-3	TRBJ1-1	NA	CASSLEGWSTEAFF	TGTGCCAGCAGCTTGGAGGGCTGGAGCACTGAAGCTTTCTTT
NA	TRBV12-3/TRBV12-4	TRBJ1-5	NA	CASSRGINQPQHF	TGTGCCAGCAGTCGGGGGATCAATCAGCCCCAGCATTTT
NA	TRBV4-1	TRBJ1-5	TRBD1	CASSQEDRVELPQHF	TGCGCCAGCAGCCAAGAGGACAGGGTTGAACTGCCCCAGCATTTT
NA	TRBV10-3	TRBJ2-5	TRBD1	CAISGTGHETQYF	TGTGCCATCAGTGGGACAGGGCATGAGACCCAGTACTTC
NA	TRBV3-1/TRBV3-2	TRBJ2-1	TRBD2	CASSQSGGGNEQFF	TGTGCCAGCAGCCAATCCGGGGGGGGAAATGAGCAGTTCTTC
NA	TRBV5-1	TRBJ1-1	NA	CASSLVTDTEAFF	TGCGCCAGCAGCTTGGTCACAGACACTGAAGCTTTCTTT
NA	TRBV9	TRBJ2-1	NA	CASSGLNRVPYNEQFF	TGTGCCAGCAGCGGACTGAACAGGGTCCCCTACAATGAGCAGTTCTTC
NA	TRBV10-3	TRBJ1-2	NA	CAISETSYGYTF	TGTGCCATCAGTGAGACAAGCTATGGCTACACCTTC
few	TRBV9	TRBJ2-2	TRBD2	CASSVETSGSTGELFF	TGTGCCAGCAGCGTAGAGACTAGCGGGAGCACCGGGGAGCTGTTTTTT
NA	TRBV5-1	TRBJ2-1	TRBD2	CASRISGSYNEQFF	TGCGCCAGCAGGATTAGCGGGAGCTACAATGAGCAGTTCTTC
NA	TRBV2	TRBJ2-7	TRBD2	CASNLAGGAYEQYF	TGTGCCAGCAACCTAGCGGGAGGGGCCTACGAGCAGTACTTC
NA	TRBV30	TRBJ2-3	NA	CAWSPTTTGDTQYF	TGTGCCTGGAGTCCCACGACAACCGGAGATACGCAGTATTTT
NA	TRBV2	TRBJ1-1	TRBD1	CASSGGRGQTEAFF	TGTGCCAGCAGTGGGGGCAGGGGGCAAACTGAAGCTTTCTTT
once	TRBV11-2	TRBJ2-2	NA	CASSLIGGITTGELFF	TGTGCCAGCAGCTTAATTGGGGGGATTACGACCGGGGAGCTGTTTTTT
NA	TRBV11-2	TRBJ2-7	TRBD1	CASSSGDRGPYEQYF	TGTGCCAGCAGCTCCGGGGACAGGGGGCCTTACGAGCAGTACTTC
NA	TRBV11-2	TRBJ1-1	NA	CASSLEGRGTEAFF	TGTGCCAGCAGCTTAGAAGGCCGGGGAACTGAAGCTTTCTTT
NA	TRBV7-3	TRBJ2-1	TRBD2	CASSSSGSYNEQFF	TGTGCCAGCAGCTCTAGCGGGTCTTACAATGAGCAGTTCTTC
NA	TRBV5-1	TRBJ1-6	NA	CASSLAIRNKAYNSPLHF	TGCGCCAGCAGCTTGGCGATCAGGAATAAAGCCTATAATTCACCCCTCCACTTT
NA	TRBV14	TRBJ2-7	NA	CASSQVFKESYEQYF	TGTGCCAGCAGCCAAGTGTTCAAAGAGTCCTACGAGCAGTACTTC
NA	TRBV2	TRBJ1-5	NA	CASSVTVNQPQHF	TGTGCCAGCAGTGTTACAGTTAATCAGCCCCAGCATTTT
NA	TRBV6-6	TRBJ2-1	NA	CASSSVLNEQFF	TGTGCCAGCAGTTCGGTTCTCAATGAGCAGTTCTTC
NA	TRBV10-1	TRBJ2-5	NA	CASSEGVAGSQETQYF	TGCGCCAGCAGTGAGGGAGTGGCGGGGAGCCAAGAGACCCAGTACTTC
NA	TRBV6-5	TRBJ1-5	NA	CASMLRAQGRQPQHF	TGTGCCAGCATGTTACGAGCACAGGGCCGTCAGCCCCAGCATTTT
NA	TRBV6-5	TRBJ1-4	NA	CASSYGGTGEKLFF	TGTGCCAGCAGTTACGGGGGGACTGGTGAAAAACTGTTTTTT
NA	TRBV2	TRBJ2-5	NA	CASSEFSYETQYF	TGTGCCAGCAGTGAGTTCTCCTACGAGACCCAGTACTTC
NA	TRBV18	TRBJ1-1	NA	CASWRGSSTEAFF	TGTGCCAGCTGGCGGGGGTCCTCAACTGAAGCTTTCTTT
NA	TRBV12-3/TRBV12-4	TRBJ2-1	TRBD1	CASTRQGDNEQFF	TGTGCCAGCACTCGACAGGGAGACAATGAGCAGTTCTTC
NA	TRBV24-1	TRBJ1-5	NA	CATRGGGQAGTSNQPQHF	TGTGCCACCAGAGGGGGGGGGCAGGCCGGGACGAGCAATCAGCCCCAGCATTTT
few	TRBV27	TRBJ1-2	NA	CASSWAGNYGYTF	TGTGCCAGCAGTTGGGCAGGAAACTATGGCTACACCTTC
NA	TRBV29-1	TRBJ1-1	TRBD1	CSVQDREGAEAFF	TGCAGCGTCCAGGACAGGGAGGGGGCTGAAGCTTTCTTT
NA	TRBV7-9	TRBJ1-1	NA	CASSLARYRANTEAFF	TGTGCCAGCAGCTTAGCGCGGTACAGGGCGAACACTGAAGCTTTCTTT
NA	TRBV28	TRBJ1-5	NA	CASSLFTGNQPQHF	TGTGCCAGCAGTTTATTTACAGGGAATCAGCCCCAGCATTTT
NA	TRBV6-5	TRBJ2-7	TRBD2	CASSYASGGPYEQYF	TGTGCCAGCAGTTACGCTAGCGGGGGGCCCTACGAGCAGTACTTC
NA	TRBV12-3/TRBV12-4	TRBJ1-1	NA	CASRRTAEAFF	TGTGCCAGCAGGCGAACAGCTGAAGCTTTCTTT
NA	TRBV7-3	TRBJ2-1	TRBD2	CASSPRGLAGVGEQFF	TGTGCCAGCAGCCCCAGGGGACTAGCGGGAGTCGGGGAGCAGTTCTTC
once	TRBV12-5	TRBJ1-2	TRBD1	CASGRDSPNGYTF	TGTGCTAGTGGCCGGGACAGTCCAAATGGCTACACCTTC
NA	TRBV28	TRBJ1-6	TRBD1	CASSFPVDRGGSPLHF	TGTGCCAGCAGTTTCCCCGTTGACAGGGGGGGATCACCCCTCCACTTT
NA	TRBV6-1	TRBJ1-1	NA	CASSEPGSPGDTEAFF	TGTGCCAGCAGTGAACCGGGTAGCCCGGGAGACACTGAAGCTTTCTTT
NA	TRBV2	TRBJ2-1	TRBD1	CASIKTGGATGYNEQFF	TGTGCCAGCATCAAGACAGGGGGCGCCACTGGCTACAATGAGCAGTTCTTC
NA	TRBV6-5	TRBJ1-1	TRBD1	CASSYSNRGRAEAFF	TGTGCCAGCAGTTACTCGAACAGGGGTCGTGCTGAAGCTTTCTTT
few	TRBV30	TRBJ1-5	NA	CACQQGDQPQHF	TGTGCCTGCCAACAGGGAGATCAGCCCCAGCATTTT